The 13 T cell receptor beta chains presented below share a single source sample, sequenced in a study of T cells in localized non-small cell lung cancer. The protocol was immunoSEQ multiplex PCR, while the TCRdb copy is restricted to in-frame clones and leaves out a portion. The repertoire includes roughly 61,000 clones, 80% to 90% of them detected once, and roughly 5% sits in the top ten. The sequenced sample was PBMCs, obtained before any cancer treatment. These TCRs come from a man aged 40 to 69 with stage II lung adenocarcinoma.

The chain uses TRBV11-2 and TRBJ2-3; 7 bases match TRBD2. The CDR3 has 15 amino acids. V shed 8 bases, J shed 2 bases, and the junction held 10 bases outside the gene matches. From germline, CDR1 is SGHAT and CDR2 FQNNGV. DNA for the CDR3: TGTGCCAGCTTCGGCGGGCGGGAGTTCACAGATACGCAGTATTTT. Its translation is CASFGGREFTDTQYF.

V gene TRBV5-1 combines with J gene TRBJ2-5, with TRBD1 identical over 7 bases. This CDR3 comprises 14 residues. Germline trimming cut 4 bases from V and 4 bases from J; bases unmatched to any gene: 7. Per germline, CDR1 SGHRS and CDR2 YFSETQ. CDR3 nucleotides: TGCGCCAGCAGCGTCGGGGACAGAAGAGAGACCCAGTACTTC. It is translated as CASSVGDRRETQYF.

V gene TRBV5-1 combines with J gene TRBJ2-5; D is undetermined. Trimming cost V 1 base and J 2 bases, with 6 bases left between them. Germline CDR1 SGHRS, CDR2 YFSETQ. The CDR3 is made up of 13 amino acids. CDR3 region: CASSLRRQETQYF. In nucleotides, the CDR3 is TGCGCCAGCAGCTTGAGGCGGCAAGAGACCCAGTACTTC. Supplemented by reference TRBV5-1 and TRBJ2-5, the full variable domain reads KAGVTQTPRYLIKTRGQQVTLSCSPISGHRSVSWYQQTPGQGLQFLFEYFSETQRNKGNFPGRFSGRQFSNSRSEMNVSTLELGDSALYLCASSLRRQETQYFGPGTRLLVL.

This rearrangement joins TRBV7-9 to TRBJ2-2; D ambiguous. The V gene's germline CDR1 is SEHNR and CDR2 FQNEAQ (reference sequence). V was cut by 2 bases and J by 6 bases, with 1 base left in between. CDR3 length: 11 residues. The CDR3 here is CASSLSGELFF. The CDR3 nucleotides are TGTGCCAGCAGCTTATCCGGGGAGCTGTTTTTT.

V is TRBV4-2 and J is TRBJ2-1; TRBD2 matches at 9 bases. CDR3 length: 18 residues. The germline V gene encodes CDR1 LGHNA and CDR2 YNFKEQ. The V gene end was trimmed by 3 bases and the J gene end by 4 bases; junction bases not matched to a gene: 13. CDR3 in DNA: TGTGCCAGCAGCCACTTTCTTGCTACGGGACTAGCTTACAATGAGCAGTTCTTC. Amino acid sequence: CASSHFLATGLAYNEQFF.

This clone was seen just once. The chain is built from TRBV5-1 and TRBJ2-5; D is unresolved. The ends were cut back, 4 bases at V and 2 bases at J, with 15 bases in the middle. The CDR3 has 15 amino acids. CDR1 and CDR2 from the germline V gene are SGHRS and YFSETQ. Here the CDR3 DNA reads TGCGCCAGCAGCCTGCAATCGTCCATACAAGAGACCCAGTACTTC. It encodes CASSLQSSIQETQYF. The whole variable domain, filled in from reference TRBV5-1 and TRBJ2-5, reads KAGVTQTPRYLIKTRGQQVTLSCSPISGHRSVSWYQQTPGQGLQFLFEYFSETQRNKGNFPGRFSGRQFSNSRSEMNVSTLELGDSALYLCASSLQSSIQETQYFGPGTRLLVL.

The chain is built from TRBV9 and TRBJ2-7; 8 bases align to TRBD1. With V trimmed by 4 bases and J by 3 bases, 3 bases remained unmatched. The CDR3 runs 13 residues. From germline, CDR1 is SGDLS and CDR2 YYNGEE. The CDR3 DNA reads TGTGCCAGCAGCCCCGGGACAGGCTACGAGCAGTACTTC. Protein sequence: CASSPGTGYEQYF.

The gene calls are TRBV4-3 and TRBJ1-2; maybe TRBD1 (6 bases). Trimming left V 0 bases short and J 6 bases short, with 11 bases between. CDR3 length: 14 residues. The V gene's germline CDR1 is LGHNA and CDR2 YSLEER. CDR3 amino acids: CASSQDAGADGYTF. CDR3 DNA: TGCGCCAGCAGCCAAGATGCAGGGGCAGATGGCTACACCTTC.

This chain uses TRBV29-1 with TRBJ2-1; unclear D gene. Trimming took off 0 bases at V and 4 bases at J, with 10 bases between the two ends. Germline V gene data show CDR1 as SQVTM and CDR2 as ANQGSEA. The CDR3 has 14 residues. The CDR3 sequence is CSVEDPNRYNEQFF. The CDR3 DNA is TGCAGCGTTGAAGATCCGAACAGATACAATGAGCAGTTCTTC.

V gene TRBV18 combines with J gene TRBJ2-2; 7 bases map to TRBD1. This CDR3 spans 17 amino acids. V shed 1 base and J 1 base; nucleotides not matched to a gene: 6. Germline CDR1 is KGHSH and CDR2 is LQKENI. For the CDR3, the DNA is TGTGCCAGCTCACCACGAACGGGACAGCGGAACACCGGGGAGCTGTTTTTT. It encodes CASSPRTGQRNTGELFF. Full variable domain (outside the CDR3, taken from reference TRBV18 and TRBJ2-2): NAGVMQNPRHLVRRRGQEARLRCSPMKGHSHVYWYRQLPEEGLKFMVYLQKENIIDESGMPKERFSAEFPKEGPSILRIQQVVRGDSAAYFCASSPRTGQRNTGELFFGEGSRLTVL.

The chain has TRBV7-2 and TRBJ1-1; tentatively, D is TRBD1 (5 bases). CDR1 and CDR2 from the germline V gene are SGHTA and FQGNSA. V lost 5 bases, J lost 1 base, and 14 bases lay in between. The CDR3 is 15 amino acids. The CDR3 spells CASSQSGTQNTEAFF. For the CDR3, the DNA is TGTGCCAGCAGCCAAAGCGGGACGCAGAACACTGAAGCTTTCTTT.

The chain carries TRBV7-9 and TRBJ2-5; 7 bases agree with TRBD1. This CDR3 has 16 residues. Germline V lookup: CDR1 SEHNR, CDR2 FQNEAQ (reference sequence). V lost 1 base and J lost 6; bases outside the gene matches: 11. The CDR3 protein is CASSLVVGGESKTQYF. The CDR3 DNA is TGTGCCAGCAGCTTAGTGGTAGGGGGCGAATCAAAGACCCAGTACTTC. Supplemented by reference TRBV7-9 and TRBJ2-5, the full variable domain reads DTGVSQNPRHKITKRGQNVTFRCDPISEHNRLYWYRQTLGQGPEFLTYFQNEAQLEKSRLLSDRFSAERPKGSFSTLEIQRTEQGDSAMYLCASSLVVGGESKTQYFGPGTRLLVL.

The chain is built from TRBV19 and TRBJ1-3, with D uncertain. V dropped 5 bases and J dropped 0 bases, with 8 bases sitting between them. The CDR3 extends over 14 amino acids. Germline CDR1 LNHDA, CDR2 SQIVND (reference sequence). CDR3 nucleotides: TGTGCCAGTAGTGTGGGGAGCTCTGGAAACACCATATATTTT. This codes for CASSVGSSGNTIYF.